Described below is a single T cell receptor beta chain sequence and its context. No antigen is known for it. Clones were sequenced by immunoSEQ multiplex PCR, and TCRdb holds only the in-frame ones, with some missing. The sample shows about 120,000 clones, around 85% of them seen only once. This sample stems from a study of T cell responses to AZD1222 COVID-19 vaccine. Whole-study context: Researchers grouped second doses given at about 4 or about 12 weeks into one pool. Whole-study results and caveats: Nearly half of unique spike-specific TCRs reportedly avoided B.1.351 and B.1.1.7 mutated regions.

The sample was peripheral blood, taken on day 0 of AZD1222 vaccination. This clonotype originated in an adult in good health.

CDR3 protein: CASSLGNYGYTF. DNA of the CDR3: TGTGCCAGCAGTTTGGGAAACTATGGCTACACCTTC. This chain connects TRBV28 to TRBJ1-2, with unresolved D. This CDR3 has 12 residues. V was pared by 3 bases and J by 2 bases, with 4 bases between. Germline CDR1 is MDHEN and CDR2 is SYDVKM.